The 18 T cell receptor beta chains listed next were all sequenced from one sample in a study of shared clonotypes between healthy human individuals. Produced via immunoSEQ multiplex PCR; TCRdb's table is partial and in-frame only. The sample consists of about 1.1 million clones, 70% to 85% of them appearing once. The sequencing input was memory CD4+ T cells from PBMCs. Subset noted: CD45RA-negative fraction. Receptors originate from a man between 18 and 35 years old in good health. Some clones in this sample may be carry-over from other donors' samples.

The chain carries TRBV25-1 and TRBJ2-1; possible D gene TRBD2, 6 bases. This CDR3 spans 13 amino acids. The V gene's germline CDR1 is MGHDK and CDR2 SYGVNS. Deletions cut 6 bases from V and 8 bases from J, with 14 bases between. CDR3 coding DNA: TGTGCCAGCAGGCCGGGAGCTAGGGATGAGCAGTTCTTC. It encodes CASRPGARDEQFF.

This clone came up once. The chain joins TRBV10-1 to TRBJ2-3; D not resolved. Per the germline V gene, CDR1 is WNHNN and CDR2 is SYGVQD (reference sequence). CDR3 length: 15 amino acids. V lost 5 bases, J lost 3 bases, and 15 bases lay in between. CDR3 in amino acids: CASSSLESWTDTQYF. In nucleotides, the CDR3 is TGCGCCAGCAGTTCCCTAGAGTCTTGGACAGATACGCAGTATTTT.

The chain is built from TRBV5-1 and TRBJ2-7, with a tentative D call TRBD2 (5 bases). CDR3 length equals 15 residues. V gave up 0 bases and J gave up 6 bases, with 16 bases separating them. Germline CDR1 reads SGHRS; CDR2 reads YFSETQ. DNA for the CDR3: TGCGCCAGCAGCTTGGATGGAGGACGCCACCTCGAGCAGTACTTC. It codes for CASSLDGGRHLEQYF. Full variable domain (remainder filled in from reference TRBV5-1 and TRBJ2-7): KAGVTQTPRYLIKTRGQQVTLSCSPISGHRSVSWYQQTPGQGLQFLFEYFSETQRNKGNFPGRFSGRQFSNSRSEMNVSTLELGDSALYLCASSLDGGRHLEQYFGPGTRLTVT.

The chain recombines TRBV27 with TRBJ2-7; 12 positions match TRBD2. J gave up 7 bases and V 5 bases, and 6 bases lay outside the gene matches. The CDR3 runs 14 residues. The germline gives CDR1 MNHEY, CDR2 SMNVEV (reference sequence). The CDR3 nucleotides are TGTGCCAGCAGTCGGACTAGCGGGATCACGGAGCAGTACTTC. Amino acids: CASSRTSGITEQYF.

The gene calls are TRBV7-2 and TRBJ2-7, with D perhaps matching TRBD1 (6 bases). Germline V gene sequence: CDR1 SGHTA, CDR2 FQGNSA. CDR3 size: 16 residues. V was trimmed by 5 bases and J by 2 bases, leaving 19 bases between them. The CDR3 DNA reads TGTGCCAGCAGCCGAATGCCCAACAGGGTTACCTACGAGCAGTACTTC. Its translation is CASSRMPNRVTYEQYF.

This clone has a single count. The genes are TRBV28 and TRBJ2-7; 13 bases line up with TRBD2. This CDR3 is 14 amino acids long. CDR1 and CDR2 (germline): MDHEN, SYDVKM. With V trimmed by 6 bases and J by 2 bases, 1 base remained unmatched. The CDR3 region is CASRGLAGTYEQYF. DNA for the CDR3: TGTGCCAGCAGGGGACTAGCGGGGACCTACGAGCAGTACTTC.

This CDR3 is CASSLIVGRNTGELFF. The CDR3 nucleotides are TGCGCCAGCAGCTTGATCGTGGGCAGGAACACCGGGGAGCTGTTTTTT. J is TRBJ2-2 and V is TRBV5-1, with D unresolved. The CDR3 is 16 amino acids. V gave up 1 base and J gave up 1 base, with 11 bases separating them. Per germline, CDR1 SGHRS and CDR2 YFSETQ.

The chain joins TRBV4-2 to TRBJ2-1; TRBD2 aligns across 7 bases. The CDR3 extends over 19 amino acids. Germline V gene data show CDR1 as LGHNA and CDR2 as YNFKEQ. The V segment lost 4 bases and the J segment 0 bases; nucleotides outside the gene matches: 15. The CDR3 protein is CASSLVPGTREVSYNEQFF. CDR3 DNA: TGTGCCAGCAGCCTTGTCCCCGGGACTCGGGAGGTCTCCTACAATGAGCAGTTCTTC.

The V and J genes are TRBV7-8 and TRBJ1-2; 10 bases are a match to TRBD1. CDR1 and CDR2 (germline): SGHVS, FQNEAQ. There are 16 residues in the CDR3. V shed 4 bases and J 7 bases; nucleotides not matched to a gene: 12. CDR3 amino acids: CASSSQLQGTGVGYTF. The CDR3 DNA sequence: TGTGCCAGCAGCTCCCAACTTCAGGGGACAGGGGTTGGCTACACCTTC. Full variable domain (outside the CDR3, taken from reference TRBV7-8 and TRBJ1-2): GAGVSQSPRYKVAKRGQDVALRCDPISGHVSLFWYQQALGQGPEFLTYFQNEAQLDKSGLPSDRFFAERPEGSVSTLKIQRTQQEDSAVYLCASSSQLQGTGVGYTFGSGTRLTVV.

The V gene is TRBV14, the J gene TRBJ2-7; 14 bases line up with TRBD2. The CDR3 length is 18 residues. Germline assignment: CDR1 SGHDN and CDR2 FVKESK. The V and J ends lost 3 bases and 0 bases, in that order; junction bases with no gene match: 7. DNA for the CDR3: TGTGCCAGCAGCCATGAGGGGGGACTAGCGGGAGTCTCCTACGAGCAGTACTTC. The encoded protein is CASSHEGGLAGVSYEQYF.

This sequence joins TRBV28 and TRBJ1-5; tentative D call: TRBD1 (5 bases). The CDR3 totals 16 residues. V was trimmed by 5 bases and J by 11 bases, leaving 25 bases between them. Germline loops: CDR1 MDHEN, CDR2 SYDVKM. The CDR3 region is CASSPYRDSAGWAQHF. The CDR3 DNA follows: TGTGCCAGCAGTCCATACCGTGACTCTGCAGGGTGGGCCCAGCATTTT. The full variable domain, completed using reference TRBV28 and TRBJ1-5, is DVKVTQSSRYLVKRTGEKVFLECVQDMDHENMFWYRQDPGLGLRLIYFSYDVKMKEKGDIPEGYSVSREKKERFSLILESASTNQTSMYLCASSPYRDSAGWAQHFGDGTRLSIL.

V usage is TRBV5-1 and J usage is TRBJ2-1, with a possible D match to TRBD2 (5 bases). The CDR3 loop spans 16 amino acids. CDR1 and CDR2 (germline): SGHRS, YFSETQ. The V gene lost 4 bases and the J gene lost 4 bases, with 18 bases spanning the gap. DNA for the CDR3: TGCGCCAGCAGCCGACAAGCGGCCGCGAGATACAATGAGCAGTTCTTC. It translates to CASSRQAAARYNEQFF.

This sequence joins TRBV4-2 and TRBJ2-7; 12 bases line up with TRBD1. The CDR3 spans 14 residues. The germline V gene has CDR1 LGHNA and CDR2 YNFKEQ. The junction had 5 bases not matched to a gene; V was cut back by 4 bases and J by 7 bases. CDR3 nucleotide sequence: TGTGCCAGCAGCCCGGGACAGGGGGCTGGTGAGCAGTACTTC. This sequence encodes CASSPGQGAGEQYF.

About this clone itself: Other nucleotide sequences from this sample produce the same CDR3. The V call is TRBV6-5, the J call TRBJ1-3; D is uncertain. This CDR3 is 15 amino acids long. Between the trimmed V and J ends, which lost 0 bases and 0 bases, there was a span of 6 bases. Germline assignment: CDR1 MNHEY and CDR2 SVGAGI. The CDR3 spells CASSYSGFSGNTIYF. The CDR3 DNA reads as TGTGCCAGCAGTTACTCGGGATTCTCTGGAAACACCATATATTTT.

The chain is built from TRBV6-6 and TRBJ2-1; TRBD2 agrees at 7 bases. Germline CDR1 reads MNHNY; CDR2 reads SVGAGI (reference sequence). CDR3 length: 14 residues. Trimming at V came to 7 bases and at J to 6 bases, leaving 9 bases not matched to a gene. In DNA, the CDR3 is TGTGCCAGCACCCAGACTAGCAGGACCAATGAGCAGTTCTTC. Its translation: CASTQTSRTNEQFF.

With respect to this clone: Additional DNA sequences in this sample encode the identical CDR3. The CDR3, as DNA: TGTGCCAGCAGCGTAGAGAGTAACACTGAAGCTTTCTTT. It is translated as CASSVESNTEAFF. The chain links TRBV9 to TRBJ1-1; D remains ambiguous. With 0 bases removed from V and 2 bases from J, the gap between germline ends came to 5 bases. The CDR3 is made up of 13 amino acids. The germline V gene has CDR1 SGDLS and CDR2 YYNGEE.

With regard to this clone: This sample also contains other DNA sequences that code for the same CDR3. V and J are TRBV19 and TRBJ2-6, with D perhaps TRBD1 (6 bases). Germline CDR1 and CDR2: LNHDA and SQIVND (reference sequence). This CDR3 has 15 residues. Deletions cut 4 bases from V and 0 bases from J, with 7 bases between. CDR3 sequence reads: CASSTGVSGANVLTF. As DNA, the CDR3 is TGTGCCAGTAGTACAGGGGTCTCTGGGGCCAACGTCCTGACTTTC.

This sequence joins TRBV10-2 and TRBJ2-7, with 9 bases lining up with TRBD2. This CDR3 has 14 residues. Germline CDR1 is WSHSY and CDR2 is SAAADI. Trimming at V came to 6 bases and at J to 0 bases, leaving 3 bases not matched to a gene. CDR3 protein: CASRDSGSSYEQYF. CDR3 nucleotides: TGCGCCAGCAGAGATAGCGGGAGCTCCTACGAGCAGTACTTC.